These 25 T cell receptor beta chains were sequenced from one sample in a study of response to subunit inactivated influenza vaccine. A single record per CDR3 protein comes from TCRdb applying MiXCR to the RT-PCR reads. Among 800,000 or so distinct CDR3 sequences listed, about 20% were seen once. Sequenced here: PBMCs from blood, sampled 5 days after vaccination. Every receptor here comes from a man aged 45 to 65 who received an inactivated influenza vaccine.

This clonotype was seen more than once but under ten times. The J gene is TRBJ2-1, the V gene TRBV14; D may be TRBD2 (5 bases). This CDR3 has 15 residues. V was cut by 4 bases and J by 4 bases, with 14 bases left in between. Germline assignment: CDR1 SGHDN and CDR2 FVKESK. This chain's CDR3 is CASSLEFGGYNEQFF. The CDR3, as DNA: TGTGCCAGCAGCCTCGAATTCGGCGGGTACAATGAGCAGTTCTTC.

In this sample, this clonotype turned up many times. The chain joins TRBV7-9 to TRBJ2-7; a possible D gene is TRBD2 (5 bases). With 4 bases removed from V and 0 bases from J, the gap between germline ends came to 7 bases. CDR1 SEHNR and CDR2 FQNEAQ come from the germline V gene (reference sequence). The CDR3 extends over 13 amino acids. This CDR3 reads CASSSSGSYEQYF. The CDR3 DNA is TGTGCCAGCAGCTCCAGCGGCTCCTACGAGCAGTACTTC.

The rearrangement links TRBV6-5 to TRBJ2-1; TRBD2 is a possible D gene (6 bases). V was clipped by 0 bases and J by 7 bases, with 10 bases between them. The germline CDR1 and CDR2 sequences are MNHEY and SVGAGI. The CDR3 consists of 14 residues. CDR3 sequence (DNA): TGTGCCAGCAGTTACTCGGAGGGAGGTAATGAGCAGTTCTTC. Translation gives CASSYSEGGNEQFF.

This clonotype was counted a few times. The chain uses TRBV6-2 or TRBV6-3 and TRBJ2-4; D gene unclear. V was pared by 6 bases and J by 7 bases, with 7 bases between. Germline assignment: CDR1 MNHEY and CDR2 SVGEGT. CDR3 length equals 11 residues. The CDR3 DNA sequence: TGTGCCAGCAGCCACTCCAACATTCAGTACTTC. This codes for CASSHSNIQYF.

CDR3 loop: CASSFRSGSGQAYEQYF. In DNA form, the CDR3 reads TGTGCCAGCAGCTTCCGGTCGGGGAGCGGGCAAGCCTACGAGCAGTACTTC. The V gene is TRBV7-2, the J gene TRBJ2-7, with D perhaps TRBD2 (6 bases). V was cut by 3 bases and J by 2 bases, with 20 bases left in between. Germline-derived CDR1 and CDR2 are SGHTA and FQGNSA. The CDR3 contains 17 residues.

This chain connects TRBV3-1 to TRBJ2-7; no clear D. The germline gives CDR1 LGHDT, CDR2 YNNKEL (reference sequence). CDR3 size: 13 residues. The V gene lost 0 bases and the J gene lost 3 bases, with 6 bases spanning the gap. This chain's CDR3 is CASSQDSFYEQYF. Written as DNA, the CDR3 is TGTGCCAGCAGCCAAGACAGCTTCTACGAGCAGTACTTC.

This clonotype was found a few times. This sequence joins TRBV19 and TRBJ2-3; D is undetermined. Germline V gene sequence: CDR1 LNHDA, CDR2 SQIVND (reference sequence). The CDR3 spans 13 residues. Trimming shortened V by 5 bases and J by 4 bases, and 10 bases separated the two germline ends. CDR3 sequence: CASSLRAADTQYF. The DNA of the CDR3 is TGTGCCAGTAGTTTACGGGCGGCAGATACGCAGTATTTT.

In this sample, this clonotype turned up a few times. The chain carries TRBV12-3 or TRBV12-4 and TRBJ1-2; D gene uncertain. The CDR3 length is 13 residues. V was trimmed by 4 bases and J by 6 bases, leaving 12 bases between them. The DNA for the CDR3 is TGTGCCAGCAGTTCGAGTCTGTCGCATGGCTACACCTTC. This gives the protein CASSSSLSHGYTF.

This clonotype was detected only a few times. The rearrangement links TRBV5-6 to TRBJ2-1; 10 bases line up with TRBD2. With 1 base clipped from V and 9 bases from J, the junction kept 7 bases outside the gene matches. This CDR3 has 15 residues. Germline V lookup: CDR1 SGHDT, CDR2 YYEEEE. This CDR3 reads CASSLRAGGPLEQFF. For the CDR3, the DNA is TGTGCCAGCAGCTTGCGAGCGGGAGGGCCCCTTGAGCAGTTCTTC.

The V call is TRBV24-1, the J call TRBJ2-5; D ambiguous. Per germline, CDR1 KGHDR and CDR2 SFDVKD. V lost 5 bases to trimming and J lost 2 bases, with 11 bases between them. This CDR3 comprises 14 residues. CDR3 region: CATSVKGGQETQYF. CDR3 bases: TGTGCCACCAGTGTAAAAGGCGGTCAAGAGACCCAGTACTTC.

The chain recombines TRBV3-1 with TRBJ1-6, with 10 bases matching TRBD1. The J segment lost 7 bases and the V segment lost 5 bases, leaving 8 bases of the junction unmatched. The CDR3 consists of 16 residues. In germline, CDR1 is LGHDT, CDR2 YNNKEL (reference sequence). CDR3 nucleotides: TGTGCCAGCAGCGGCGGTGGGACAGGGGTAAATTCACCCCTCCACTTT. Translated, it gives CASSGGGTGVNSPLHF.

The gene calls are TRBV6-5 and TRBJ2-2; D may correspond to TRBD1 or TRBD2 (5 bases each). V gave up 0 bases and J gave up 6 bases, with 8 bases separating them. In germline, CDR1 is MNHEY, CDR2 SVGAGI. This CDR3 has 14 amino acids. The CDR3 region is CASSYSLGAGELFF. CDR3 nucleotides: TGTGCCAGCAGTTACTCGTTGGGGGCCGGGGAGCTGTTTTTT.

The V and J genes are TRBV6-1 and TRBJ2-7; 7 bases line up with TRBD1. The length of the CDR3 is 14 residues. The V gene end was trimmed by 6 bases and the J gene end by 2 bases; junction bases not matched to a gene: 7. CDR1 is MNHNS, CDR2 SASEGT, per germline. Written as DNA, the CDR3 is TGTGCCAGCAGCCGACAGGGTAGCGCCTACGAGCAGTACTTC. Translated: CASSRQGSAYEQYF.

V is TRBV28 and J is TRBJ1-5; no reliable D call. The germline gives CDR1 MDHEN, CDR2 SYDVKM. The CDR3 loop spans 13 amino acids. Trimming shortened V by 5 bases and J by 13 bases, and 18 bases separated the two germline ends. CDR3 DNA: TGTGCCAGCAGTCTAGGACCCTATCGGGTGCAGCATTTT. It codes for CASSLGPYRVQHF.

On this clonotype: A much larger clone is a single base away; this may be a read error. Written as DNA, the CDR3 is TGTGCCATCGGAGATAATGAAAGACTGTTTTTT. It specifies CAIGDNERLFF. This chain uses TRBV10-3 with TRBJ1-4; D is ambiguous. CDR1 and CDR2 (germline): ENHRY, SYGVKD. This CDR3 spans 11 amino acids.

This clonotype was recorded a few times. The chain carries TRBV15 and TRBJ2-3, with D maybe TRBD2 (6 bases). Germline V gene lookup returns CDR1 LNHNV and CDR2 YYDKDF (reference sequence). The CDR3 spans 16 residues. Trimming pared 1 base from V and 0 bases from J, leaving 11 bases between. The DNA of the CDR3 is TGTGCCACCAGCAGAGGAACGGGACTGAGCACAGATACGCAGTATTTT. Amino acid sequence: CATSRGTGLSTDTQYF.

In this sample, this clonotype turned up a few times. CDR3 residues: CSARVDSGLAGSDTQYF. The DNA for the CDR3 is TGCAGTGCTAGAGTTGATTCGGGGCTAGCGGGGTCAGATACGCAGTATTTT. V usage is TRBV20-1 and J usage is TRBJ2-3, with 9 bases that match TRBD2. CDR3 length: 17 residues. V lost 1 base to trimming and J lost 4 bases; unmatched junction nucleotides: 12. Germline V lookup: CDR1 DFQATT, CDR2 SNEGSKA (reference sequence).

The rearrangement uses TRBV29-1 and TRBJ1-2; no reliable D call. The CDR3 extends over 13 amino acids. CDR1 is SQVTM and CDR2 is ANQGSEA in the germline V gene. The V gene lost 0 bases and the J gene lost 5 bases, with 10 bases spanning the gap. CDR3 in amino acids: CSVEDQSRYGYTF. The CDR3 DNA reads TGCAGCGTTGAAGATCAAAGCCGTTATGGCTACACCTTC.

The chain joins TRBV20-1 to TRBJ2-1; weak D call: TRBD2 (5 bases). CDR1 and CDR2 (germline): DFQATT, SNEGSKA (reference sequence). The CDR3 runs to 15 residues. V lost 4 bases, J lost 4 bases, and 17 bases lay in between. The CDR3 DNA reads as TGCAGTGCTACCCCGGACTCACGAGTTTACAATGAGCAGTTCTTC. It encodes CSATPDSRVYNEQFF.

This clonotype was picked up a small number of times. CDR3 sequence (DNA): TGTGCCAGCAGGCTAGGGACAGGGGGCAAGGGGGCCAACGTCCTGACTTTC. It translates to CASRLGTGGKGANVLTF. The chain links TRBV28 to TRBJ2-6, with 12 bases that match TRBD1. The germline V gene has CDR1 MDHEN and CDR2 SYDVKM. The CDR3 loop spans 17 amino acids. With 6 bases clipped from V and 4 bases from J, the junction kept 7 bases outside the gene matches.

The rearrangement joins TRBV20-1 to TRBJ2-1, with D unresolved. The CDR3 sequence is 11 residues long. Germline V CDR1 and CDR2: DFQATT, SNEGSKA (reference sequence). V dropped 3 bases and J dropped 9 bases, with 9 bases sitting between them. The DNA of the CDR3 is TGCAGTGCTAGTTTAGTAGCTGAGCAGTTCTTC. Its protein product is CSASLVAEQFF.

This clonotype was detected only a few times. The J gene is TRBJ2-5, the V gene TRBV11-2, with 10 bases lining up with TRBD2. With 8 bases clipped from V and 5 bases from J, the junction kept 11 bases outside the gene matches. The CDR3 totals 15 residues. Germline CDR1 reads SGHAT; CDR2 reads FQNNGV. CDR3 nucleotide sequence: TGTGCCAGCCGGACTAGCGGAAGCCCCTCGGAGACCCAGTACTTC. Translating gives CASRTSGSPSETQYF.

The chain uses TRBV5-1 and TRBJ1-1; maybe TRBD1 (6 bases). This CDR3 is 14 amino acids long. Germline CDR1 SGHRS, CDR2 YFSETQ. V shed 4 bases and J shed 6 bases, with 16 bases lying between them. Here the CDR3 reads CASSRTFRGPEAFF. CDR3 bases: TGCGCCAGCAGCCGTACCTTCAGGGGTCCTGAAGCTTTCTTT.

This clonotype was observed a few times. The chain employs TRBV7-8 and TRBJ2-2; a weak D match, TRBD1 (6 bases). The CDR3 covers 17 residues. Per germline, CDR1 SGHVS and CDR2 FQNEAQ. The germline V and J ends were trimmed by 1 base and 0 bases, with 12 bases remaining between them. This CDR3 is CASSLGSGQSNTGELFF. CDR3 nucleotide sequence: TGTGCCAGCAGCTTAGGGTCCGGACAGTCGAACACCGGGGAGCTGTTTTTT.

The sample holds a few counts of this clonotype. The rearrangement joins TRBV7-2 to TRBJ2-5, with D hard to call. Germline CDR1 is SGHTA and CDR2 is FQGNSA. The V end was cut by 1 base, the J end by 7 bases, with 19 bases between. The CDR3 has 16 residues. CDR3 residues: CASSLVAGRTKVTQYF. CDR3 sequence (DNA): TGTGCCAGCAGCTTAGTTGCCGGACGGACGAAGGTGACCCAGTACTTC.